The 10 T cell receptor beta chains below were found in one sample sequenced in a study of shared clonotypes between healthy human individuals. Libraries were prepared by immunoSEQ multiplex PCR; TCRdb keeps only in-frame clonotypes and omits some of them. The repertoire consists of about 1,800,000 clones, with less than 95% occurring once and the leading ten covering roughly 1%. CD8 cells classed as naive were CD45RO-negative and positively selected for CCR7, excluding terminally differentiated effector memory CD45RA+ cells. Sequenced: naive CD8+ T cells sorted from blood. The source is a man in his late teens or twenties in good health.

The chain employs TRBV7-2 and TRBJ2-7; D not resolved. CDR3 length: 15 amino acids. CDR1 is SGHTA, CDR2 FQGNSA, per germline. The V end was cut by 1 base, the J end by 3 bases, with 13 bases between. CDR3 residues: CASSLVLDQGYEQYF. The CDR3 coding sequence is TGTGCCAGCAGCTTAGTCCTGGACCAAGGCTACGAGCAGTACTTC.

The chain has TRBV7-2 and TRBJ2-7, with D perhaps matching TRBD1 or TRBD2 (5 bases each). The CDR3 has 14 residues. Trimming took 4 bases from V and 4 from J, leaving 14 bases between them. Germline V gives CDR1 SGHTA, CDR2 FQGNSA. The CDR3 sequence: CASSSPGTAYEQYF. CDR3 DNA: TGTGCCAGCAGCTCCCCCGGGACGGCTTACGAGCAGTACTTC.

The rearrangement links TRBV27 to TRBJ1-3; no reliable D call. V lost 6 bases to trimming and J lost 0 bases, with 12 bases between them. Germline CDR1 is MNHEY and CDR2 is SMNVEV (reference sequence). CDR3 size: 15 residues. CDR3 loop: CASSLGFDSGNTIYF. The DNA of the CDR3 is TGTGCCAGCAGCCTCGGGTTCGACTCTGGAAACACCATATATTTT.

Comments on this clone: Here the CDR3 omits its conserved ending phenylalanine or tryptophan, so a read error is the likely source. The chain couples TRBV28 to TRBJ1-1; no definite D call. Germline CDR1 is MDHEN and CDR2 is SYDVKM. This CDR3 has 14 residues. The V end lost 3 bases, the J end lost 1 base, and 9 bases lay between the germline ends. DNA of the CDR3: TGTGCCAGCAGTTTCGGACCAGAGAACACTGAAGCTTTCCTT. Amino acids: CASSFGPENTEAFL.

The chain employs TRBV6-1 and TRBJ1-4; D not resolved. Germline V gene sequence: CDR1 MNHNS, CDR2 SASEGT. The germline V and J ends were trimmed by 2 bases and 5 bases, with 15 bases remaining between them. CDR3 length: 16 amino acids. CDR3 in DNA: TGTGCCAGCAGTGAATTAAGGGAATGGGGAAATGAAAAACTGTTTTTT. Encoded protein: CASSELREWGNEKLFF.

The V and J genes are TRBV5-4 and TRBJ1-3, with D possibly matching TRBD1 (5 bases). This CDR3 contains 16 residues. V was clipped by 4 bases and J by 0 bases, with 14 bases between them. Looked up from germline, CDR1 is SGHNT and CDR2 is YYREEE (reference sequence). Written as DNA, the CDR3 is TGTGCCAGCAGCCCGGGACCGAACTTCTCTGGAAACACCATATATTTT. Translation: CASSPGPNFSGNTIYF. Full variable domain (remainder filled in from reference TRBV5-4 and TRBJ1-3): ETGVTQSPTHLIKTRGQQVTLRCSSQSGHNTVSWYQQALGQGPQFIFQYYREEENGRGNFPPRFSGLQFPNYSSELNVNALELDDSALYLCASSPGPNFSGNTIYFGEGSWLTVV.

Worth noting for this clone: Other DNA variants within this sample encode the same CDR3. This chain uses TRBV11-2 with TRBJ2-1, with unresolved D. This CDR3 has 11 residues. CDR1 and CDR2 from the germline V gene are SGHAT and FQNNGV. V shed 3 bases and J shed 6 bases, with 3 bases lying between them. CDR3 coding DNA: TGTGCCAGCAGCTTTTCCAATGAGCAGTTCTTC. Its translation is CASSFSNEQFF.

V is TRBV28 and J is TRBJ2-4, with D perhaps assigned TRBD1 or TRBD2 (6 bases each). V lost 4 bases and J lost 6, with 13 bases in between. Germline lookup yields CDR1 MDHEN and CDR2 SYDVKM. This CDR3 has 14 amino acids. The CDR3 spells CASSWLEGGNIQYF. The CDR3 DNA sequence: TGTGCCAGCAGTTGGCTTGAGGGGGGAAACATTCAGTACTTC.

This chain uses TRBV7-9 with TRBJ1-2; no definite D call. Trimming removed 1 base at V and 14 bases at J, with 14 bases between. The CDR3 has 12 amino acids. Germline CDR1 reads SEHNR; CDR2 reads FQNEAQ (reference sequence). The DNA for the CDR3 is TGTGCCAGCAGCTTAGGGGATTTGGATTGGACCTTC. Translated: CASSLGDLDWTF.

Here the CDR3 reads CASSSTGGPNTEAFF. CDR3 DNA: TGTGCCAGCAGTTCGACCGGGGGCCCGAACACTGAAGCTTTCTTT. V usage is TRBV13 and J usage is TRBJ1-1, with a possible D match to TRBD1 (6 bases). Germline V lookup: CDR1 PRHDT, CDR2 FYEKMQ (reference sequence). V was trimmed by 6 bases and J by 1 base, leaving 15 bases between them. The length of the CDR3 is 15 residues.